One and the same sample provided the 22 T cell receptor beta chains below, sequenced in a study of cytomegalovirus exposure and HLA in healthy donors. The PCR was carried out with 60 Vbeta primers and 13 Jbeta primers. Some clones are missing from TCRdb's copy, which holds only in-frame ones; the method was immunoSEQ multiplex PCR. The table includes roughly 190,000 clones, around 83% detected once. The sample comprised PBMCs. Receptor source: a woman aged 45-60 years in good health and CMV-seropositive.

The CDR3 DNA reads as TGCGCCAGCAGCTTCCTAGCGGGGGGTGTGAACACCGGGGAGCTGTTTTTT. Translating it yields CASSFLAGGVNTGELFF. The gene calls are TRBV5-1 and TRBJ2-2; TRBD2 aligns across 11 bases. Germline V gives CDR1 SGHRS, CDR2 YFSETQ. CDR3 length: 17 amino acids. With 2 bases clipped from V and 1 base from J, the junction kept 4 bases outside the gene matches. The full variable domain, completed using reference TRBV5-1 and TRBJ2-2, is KAGVTQTPRYLIKTRGQQVTLSCSPISGHRSVSWYQQTPGQGLQFLFEYFSETQRNKGNFPGRFSGRQFSNSRSEMNVSTLELGDSALYLCASSFLAGGVNTGELFFGEGSRLTVL.

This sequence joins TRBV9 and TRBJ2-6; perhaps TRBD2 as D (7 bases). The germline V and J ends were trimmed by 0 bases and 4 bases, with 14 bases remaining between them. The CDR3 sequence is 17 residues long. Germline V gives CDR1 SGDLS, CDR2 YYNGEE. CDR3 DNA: TGTGCCAGCAGCGTAGGTGGGGGGGCTTCCGGGGCCAACGTCCTGACTTTC. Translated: CASSVGGGASGANVLTF.

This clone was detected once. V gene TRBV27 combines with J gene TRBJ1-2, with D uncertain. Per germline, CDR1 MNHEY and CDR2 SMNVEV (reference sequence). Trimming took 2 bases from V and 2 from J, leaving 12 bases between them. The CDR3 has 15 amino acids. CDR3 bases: TGTGCCAGCAGTTTAGTCGCCGGACTGAACTATGGCTACACCTTC. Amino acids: CASSLVAGLNYGYTF.

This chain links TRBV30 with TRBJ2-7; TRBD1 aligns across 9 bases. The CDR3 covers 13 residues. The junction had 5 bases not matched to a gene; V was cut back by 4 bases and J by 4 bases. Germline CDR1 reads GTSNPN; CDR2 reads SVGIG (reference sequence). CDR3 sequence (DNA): TGTGCCTGGAAGCCGGACAGGGGTTACGAGCAGTACTTC. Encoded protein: CAWKPDRGYEQYF.

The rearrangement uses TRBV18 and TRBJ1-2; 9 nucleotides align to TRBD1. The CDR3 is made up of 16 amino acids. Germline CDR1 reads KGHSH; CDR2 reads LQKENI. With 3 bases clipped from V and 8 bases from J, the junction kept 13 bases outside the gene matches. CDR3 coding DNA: TGTGCCAGCTCACCGACGTCCGGGACAGGGACGGGGGGCTACACCTTC. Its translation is CASSPTSGTGTGGYTF.

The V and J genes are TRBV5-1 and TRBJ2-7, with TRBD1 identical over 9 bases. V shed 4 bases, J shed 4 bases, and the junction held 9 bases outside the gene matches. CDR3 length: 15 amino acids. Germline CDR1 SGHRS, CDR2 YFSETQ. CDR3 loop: CASSGTGTGRYEQYF. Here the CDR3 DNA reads TGCGCCAGCAGCGGCACCGGGACAGGGCGATACGAGCAGTACTTC.

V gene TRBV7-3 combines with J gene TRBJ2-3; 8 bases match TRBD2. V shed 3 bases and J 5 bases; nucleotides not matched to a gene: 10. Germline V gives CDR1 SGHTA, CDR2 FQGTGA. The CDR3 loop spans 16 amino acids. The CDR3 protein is CASSLHSGTSLDTQYF. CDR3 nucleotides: TGTGCCAGCAGCTTGCACTCCGGGACTAGTTTAGATACGCAGTATTTT.

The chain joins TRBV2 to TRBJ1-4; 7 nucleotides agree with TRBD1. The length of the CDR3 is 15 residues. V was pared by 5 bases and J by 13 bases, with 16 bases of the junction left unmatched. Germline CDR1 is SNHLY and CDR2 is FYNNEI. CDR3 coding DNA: TGTGCCAGCAGTATACAGGGGAAGGCGATCGCAAGACTGTTTTTT. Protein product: CASSIQGKAIARLFF.

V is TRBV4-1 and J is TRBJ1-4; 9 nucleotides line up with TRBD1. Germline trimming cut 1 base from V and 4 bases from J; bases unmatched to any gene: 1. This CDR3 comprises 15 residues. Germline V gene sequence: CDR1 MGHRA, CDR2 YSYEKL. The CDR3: CASSQGDRDNEKLFF. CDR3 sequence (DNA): TGCGCCAGCAGCCAAGGGGACAGGGATAATGAAAAACTGTTTTTT.

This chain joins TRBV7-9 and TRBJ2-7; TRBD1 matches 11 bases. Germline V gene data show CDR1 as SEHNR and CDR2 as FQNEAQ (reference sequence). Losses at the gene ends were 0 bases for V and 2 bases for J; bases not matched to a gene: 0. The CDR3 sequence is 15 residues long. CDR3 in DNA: TGTGCCAGCAGCTTAGCGGGACAGGGGGCCTACGAGCAGTACTTC. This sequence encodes CASSLAGQGAYEQYF.

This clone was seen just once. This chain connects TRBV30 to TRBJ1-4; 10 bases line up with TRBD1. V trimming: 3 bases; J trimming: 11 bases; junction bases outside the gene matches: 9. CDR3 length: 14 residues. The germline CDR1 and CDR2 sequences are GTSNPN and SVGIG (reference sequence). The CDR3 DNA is TGTGCCTGGAGGAACCGGGACAGGGGACTTAAACTGTTTTTT. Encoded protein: CAWRNRDRGLKLFF.

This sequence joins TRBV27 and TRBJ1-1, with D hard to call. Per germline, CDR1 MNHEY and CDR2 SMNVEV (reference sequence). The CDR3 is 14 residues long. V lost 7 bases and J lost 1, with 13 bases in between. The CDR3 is CASTRTRGNTEAFF. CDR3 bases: TGTGCCAGCACCCGTACTCGAGGGAACACTGAAGCTTTCTTT.

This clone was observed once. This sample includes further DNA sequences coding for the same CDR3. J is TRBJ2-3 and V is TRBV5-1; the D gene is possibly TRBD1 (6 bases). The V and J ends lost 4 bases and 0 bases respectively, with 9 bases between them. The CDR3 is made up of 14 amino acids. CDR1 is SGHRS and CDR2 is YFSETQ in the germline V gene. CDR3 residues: CASSRDTSTDTQYF. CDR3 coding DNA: TGCGCCAGCAGCCGGGACACCAGCACAGATACGCAGTATTTT.

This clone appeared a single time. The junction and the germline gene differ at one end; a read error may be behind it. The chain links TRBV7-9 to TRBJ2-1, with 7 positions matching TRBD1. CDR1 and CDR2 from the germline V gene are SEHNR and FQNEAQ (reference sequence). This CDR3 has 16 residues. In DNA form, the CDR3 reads TGTTCCAGCAGCTCCTACAGGGGACCTTACTACAATGAGCAGTTCTTC. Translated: CSSSSYRGPYYNEQFF.

For the CDR3, the DNA is TGTGCCAGCAGCGTCGGATCTAGCGGGGGGAATTACGAGCAGTACTTC. This codes for CASSVGSSGGNYEQYF. The chain employs TRBV9 and TRBJ2-7, with 11 bases identical to TRBD2. The V gene's germline CDR1 is SGDLS and CDR2 YYNGEE. The junction had 8 bases not matched to a gene; V was cut back by 2 bases and J by 4 bases. The CDR3 loop spans 16 amino acids.

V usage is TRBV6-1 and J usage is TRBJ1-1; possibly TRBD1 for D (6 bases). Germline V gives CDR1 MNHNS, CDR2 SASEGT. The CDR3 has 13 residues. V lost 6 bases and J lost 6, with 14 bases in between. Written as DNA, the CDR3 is TGTGCCAGCAGCCTCGGACAGCGCGCTGAAGCTTTCTTT. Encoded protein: CASSLGQRAEAFF.

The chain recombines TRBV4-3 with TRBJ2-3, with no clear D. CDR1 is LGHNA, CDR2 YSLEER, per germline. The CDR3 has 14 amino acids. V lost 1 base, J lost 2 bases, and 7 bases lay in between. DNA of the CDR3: TGCGCCAGCAGCCAAGGCGGATTCACAGATACGCAGTATTTT. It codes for CASSQGGFTDTQYF.

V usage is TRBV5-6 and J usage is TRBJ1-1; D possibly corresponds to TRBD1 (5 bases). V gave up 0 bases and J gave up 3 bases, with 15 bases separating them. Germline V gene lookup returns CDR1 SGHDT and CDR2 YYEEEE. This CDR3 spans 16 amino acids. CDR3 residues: CASSLGTPSGYTEAFF. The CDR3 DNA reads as TGTGCCAGCAGCTTGGGGACACCTTCCGGGTACACTGAAGCTTTCTTT. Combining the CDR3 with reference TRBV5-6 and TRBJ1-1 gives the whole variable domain DAGVTQSPTHLIKTRGQQVTLRCSPKSGHDTVSWYQQALGQGPQFIFQYYEEEERQRGNFPDRFSGHQFPNYSSELNVNALLLGDSALYLCASSLGTPSGYTEAFFGQGTRLTVV.

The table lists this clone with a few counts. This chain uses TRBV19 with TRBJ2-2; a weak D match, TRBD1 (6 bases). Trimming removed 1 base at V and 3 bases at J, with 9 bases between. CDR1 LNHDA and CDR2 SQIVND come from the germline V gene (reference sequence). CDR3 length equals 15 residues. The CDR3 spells CASSIGGGYTGELFF. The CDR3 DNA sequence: TGTGCCAGTAGTATAGGTGGGGGCTACACCGGGGAGCTGTTTTTT.

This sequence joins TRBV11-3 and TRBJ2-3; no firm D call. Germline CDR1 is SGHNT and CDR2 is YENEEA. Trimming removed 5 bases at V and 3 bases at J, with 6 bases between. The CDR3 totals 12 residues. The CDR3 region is CASSPGTDTQYF. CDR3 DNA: TGTGCCAGCAGCCCCGGGACAGATACGCAGTATTTT.

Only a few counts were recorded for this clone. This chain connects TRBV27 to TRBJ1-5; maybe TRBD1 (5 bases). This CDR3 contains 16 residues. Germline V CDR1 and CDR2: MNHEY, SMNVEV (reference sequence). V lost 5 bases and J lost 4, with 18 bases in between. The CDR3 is CASSTYGTSRNQPQHF. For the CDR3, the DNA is TGTGCCAGCAGTACCTACGGGACTTCTAGGAATCAGCCCCAGCATTTT.

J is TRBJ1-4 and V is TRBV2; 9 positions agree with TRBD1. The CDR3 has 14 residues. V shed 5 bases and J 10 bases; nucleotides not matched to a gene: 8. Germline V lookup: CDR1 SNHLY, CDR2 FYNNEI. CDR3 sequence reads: CASSPGTGRIKLFF. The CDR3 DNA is TGTGCCAGCAGTCCCGGGACAGGGCGGATAAAACTGTTTTTT.